The entry below gives a single T cell receptor beta chain sequence along with its context. Over several immunoSEQ plates, each subset's genomic DNA was distributed in even portions. In the authors' workflow: Quality scores were absent from the junction-only immunoSEQ sequences, so filtering differed. Repertoires were generated with immunoSEQ multiplex PCR, while TCRdb's copy carries only in-frame clones and drops some. Clonal size and the V and J genes are those of that table, whereas D and trimming came from the DNA. Of 2 million to 2.5 million clones listed, under 97% are singletons. This record comes from a study of shared clonotypes between healthy human individuals. Across the study: Used for every donor were three CD4 naive, three CD4 memory, two CD8 naive and one CD8 memory plate.

CDR1 is MGHRA and CDR2 is YSYEKL in the germline V gene. V gave up 1 base and J gave up 4 bases, with 7 bases separating them. This CDR3 is built from 13 residues. The material sequenced was naive CD4+ T cells sorted from blood. Subset given: CD45RA+ positively selected. This sequence was found in a man younger than 35 in good health. The chain combines TRBV4-1 with TRBJ2-5, with no clear D. CDR3 sequence reads: CASSQVFVETQYF. CDR3 coding DNA: TGCGCCAGCAGCCAAGTGTTCGTAGAGACCCAGTACTTC.